This T cell receptor beta chain was retrieved from a study of cytomegalovirus exposure and HLA in healthy donors. Researchers ran the PCR with 60 Vbeta and 13 Jbeta primers. Only in-frame clones appear in the TCRdb table, and some are missing; sequencing was by immunoSEQ multiplex PCR. The sample has under 200,000 clones; 60% to 85% are singletons. Per germline, CDR1 PRHDT and CDR2 FYEKMQ (reference sequence). CDR3 size: 16 residues. V trimming: 6 bases; J trimming: 0 bases; junction bases outside the gene matches: 7. General study findings and limits: Despite most TCR sequences being rare, some public TCRs occurred in many donors.

As regards this clone: Its cognate antigen is unknown.

The source of this sequence is a man aged 25 to 40 in good health and CMV-seropositive. J is TRBJ2-7 and V is TRBV13; 11 positions agree with TRBD1. Sequenced sample: PBMCs. The CDR3 DNA is TGTGCCAGCAGGGTGTGGGACAGGGGGATCTCCTACGAGCAGTACTTC. This encodes CASRVWDRGISYEQYF.